The 4 T cell receptor beta chains below all came from one sample that was sequenced in a study of PD-L1 blockade in urothelial cancer. Profiling relied on immunoSEQ multiplex PCR, and the TCRdb table lists in-frame clones only, not all of them. The sample holds roughly 47,000 clones; 60% to 85% are singletons and the top ten take more than 9%. Time point: pretreatment peripheral blood. Sequencing used PBMCs, obtained around atezolizumab (anti-PD-L1) treatment. The receptors were gathered from a man in his 70s with urothelial cancer.

V is TRBV19 and J is TRBJ1-5, with TRBD1 as a possible D gene (5 bases). The CDR3 totals 15 residues. V was trimmed by 3 bases and J by 2 bases, leaving 11 bases between them. Germline V gives CDR1 LNHDA, CDR2 SQIVND (reference sequence). DNA for the CDR3: TGTGCCAGTAGTATTTCAGGGATGGGCAATCAGCCCCAGCATTTT. Its protein is CASSISGMGNQPQHF.

The chain is built from TRBV11-2 and TRBJ2-2, with D unresolved. Germline-derived CDR1 and CDR2 are SGHAT and FQNNGV. V lost 5 bases and J 1 base, leaving 14 bases between the germline ends. The CDR3 consists of 16 residues. Written as DNA, the CDR3 is TGTGCCAGCAGCGATATACTATACATGAACACCGGGGAGCTGTTTTTT. It codes for CASSDILYMNTGELFF.

The gene calls are TRBV5-1 and TRBJ2-5, with D perhaps TRBD2 (5 bases). The CDR3 length is 15 residues. The germline V gene has CDR1 SGHRS and CDR2 YFSETQ. V was trimmed by 4 bases and J by 2 bases, leaving 15 bases between them. The CDR3, as DNA: TGCGCCAGCAGCGCGCAGGCGGGTCCACAAGAGACCCAGTACTTC. This codes for CASSAQAGPQETQYF.

This chain joins TRBV4-1 and TRBJ2-2; a possible D gene is TRBD1 (6 bases). Trimming removed 4 bases from V and 2 bases from J, with 14 bases in between. The CDR3 contains 16 residues. In germline, CDR1 is MGHRA, CDR2 YSYEKL. The CDR3 region is CASSLGTRGNTGELFF. The DNA for the CDR3 is TGCGCCAGCAGCCTTGGGACCAGGGGAAACACCGGGGAGCTGTTTTTT.